The next 30 T cell receptor beta chains were all read from a single sample in a study of OX40 agonist ivuxolimab in advanced cancers. TCRdb keeps only in-frame clones here, not all; method: immunoSEQ multiplex PCR. The table has about 17,000 clones, roughly 72% seen once. Sequencing used CD4+ or CD8+ T cells sorted from blood, obtained in a trial of the OX40 agonist ivuxolimab. These receptors came from an adult with an advanced solid tumor such as melanoma, head and neck, liver or kidney cancer.

J is TRBJ2-7 and V is TRBV28; weak D call: TRBD2 (5 bases). The CDR3 consists of 15 residues. Germline CDR1 and CDR2: MDHEN and SYDVKM. Trimming removed 4 bases at V and 3 bases at J, with 16 bases between. CDR3 DNA: TGTGCCAGCAGTTCCCTGAAGGACTCCTTCTACGAGCAGTACTTC. This translates into CASSSLKDSFYEQYF.

This clone was picked up one time. The chain recombines TRBV27 with TRBJ2-1, with no clear D. Germline V gene data show CDR1 as MNHEY and CDR2 as SMNVEV (reference sequence). The CDR3 has 13 amino acids. Between the trimmed V and J ends, which lost 5 bases and 1 base, there was a span of 6 bases. Here the CDR3 reads CASSQMSYNEQFF. DNA for the CDR3: TGTGCCAGCAGTCAGATGTCCTACAATGAGCAGTTCTTC.

This clone was recorded once. The chain has TRBV18 and TRBJ2-7; D gene unclear. The CDR3 runs to 13 residues. V lost 6 bases and J lost 2, with 11 bases in between. CDR1 and CDR2 (germline): KGHSH, LQKENI. The CDR3 nucleotides read TGTGCCAGCTCGACGGAAAAGACCTACGAGCAGTACTTC. This sequence encodes CASSTEKTYEQYF.

This clone was recorded a few times. This chain uses TRBV4-3 with TRBJ2-1; TRBD1 is a possible D gene (6 bases). The CDR3 consists of 15 residues. The V gene's germline CDR1 is LGHNA and CDR2 YSLEER. Trimming stripped 0 bases from V and 4 bases from J, with 10 bases between. The CDR3 reads CASSQDPGQYNEQFF. The CDR3 DNA reads TGCGCCAGCAGCCAAGACCCCGGACAGTACAATGAGCAGTTCTTC.

The CDR3 reads CASSDRGEGPGETQYF. In nucleotides, the CDR3 is TGTGCCAGCAGTGACCGCGGGGAGGGGCCGGGTGAGACCCAGTACTTC. The rearrangement joins TRBV6-1 to TRBJ2-5; 7 positions match TRBD2. After removal of 3 bases from V and 5 bases from J, the junction contained 12 bases not matched to a gene. CDR3 length equals 16 residues. Germline V gene sequence: CDR1 MNHNS, CDR2 SASEGT.

The rearrangement uses TRBV2 and TRBJ2-1; the match to TRBD2 covers 10 bases. The germline CDR1 and CDR2 sequences are SNHLY and FYNNEI. The V gene end was trimmed by 7 bases and the J gene end by 0 bases; junction bases not matched to a gene: 6. This CDR3 has 16 amino acids. CDR3 residues: CASTGPSGGSYNEQFF. CDR3 DNA sequence: TGTGCCAGCACGGGTCCTAGCGGGGGCTCCTACAATGAGCAGTTCTTC.

This rearrangement joins TRBV19 to TRBJ2-7, with D perhaps being TRBD1 or TRBD2 (5 bases each). Trimming left V 5 bases short and J 7 bases short, with 24 bases between. Germline V gives CDR1 LNHDA, CDR2 SQIVND (reference sequence). The CDR3 loop spans 16 amino acids. For the CDR3, the DNA is TGTGCCAGTAGTGCCCGCCCGGGGCGGTTCTTTTGGGAGCAGTACTTC. This translates into CASSARPGRFFWEQYF.

The V gene is TRBV28, the J gene TRBJ1-1, with no clear D. The germline V gene encodes CDR1 MDHEN and CDR2 SYDVKM. V was pared by 5 bases and J by 4 bases, with 14 bases between. CDR3 length equals 14 residues. CDR3 in amino acids: CASSPPQMGTEAFF. In DNA form, the CDR3 reads TGTGCCAGCAGTCCGCCCCAAATGGGCACTGAAGCTTTCTTT.

The genes are TRBV7-2 and TRBJ2-3; no reliable D call. The CDR3 totals 19 residues. CDR1 is SGHTA, CDR2 FQGNSA, per germline. Trimming took 5 bases from V and 2 from J, leaving 26 bases between them. The CDR3 region is CASSLTAGSSGLPTDTQYF. The CDR3 nucleotides read TGTGCCAGCAGCCTCACGGCCGGCAGTTCGGGCCTCCCCACAGATACGCAGTATTTT. Full variable domain (remainder filled in from reference TRBV7-2 and TRBJ2-3): GAGVSQSPSNKVTEKGKDVELRCDPISGHTALYWYRQSLGQGLEFLIYFQGNSAPDKSGLPSDRFSAERTGGSVSTLTIQRTQQEDSAVYLCASSLTAGSSGLPTDTQYFGPGTRLTVL.

The sample holds a few counts of this clone. J is TRBJ2-1 and V is TRBV27; TRBD1 aligns across 9 bases. Germline loops: CDR1 MNHEY, CDR2 SMNVEV (reference sequence). The V gene end was trimmed by 5 bases and the J gene end by 3 bases; junction bases not matched to a gene: 8. The CDR3 extends over 16 amino acids. CDR3 DNA sequence: TGTGCCAGCAGTCCCCTTGGGACAGGGCGCTACAATGAGCAGTTCTTC. This encodes CASSPLGTGRYNEQFF.

The chain is built from TRBV6-6 and TRBJ2-7; D is uncertain. CDR3 length: 12 residues. Trimming pared 5 bases from V and 6 bases from J, leaving 11 bases between. The germline gives CDR1 MNHNY, CDR2 SVGAGI (reference sequence). CDR3 protein: CASSKRAPEQYF. The CDR3 bases are TGTGCCAGCAGTAAAAGAGCGCCCGAGCAGTACTTC.

The J gene is TRBJ2-7, the V gene TRBV5-5; 8 bases agree with TRBD2. CDR3 length: 14 residues. Germline loops: CDR1 SGHKS, CDR2 YYEKEE (reference sequence). Unmatched junction bases numbered 5, after V lost 0 bases and J lost 6 bases. CDR3 DNA sequence: TGTGCCAGCAGCTTGGAAGCGGGAGTCGCCGAGCAGTACTTC. This codes for CASSLEAGVAEQYF.

The chain has TRBV7-9 and TRBJ2-7; 14 bases agree with TRBD2. This CDR3 contains 18 residues. J lost 6 bases, V lost 5 bases, and 15 bases had no gene match. The germline V gene encodes CDR1 SEHNR and CDR2 FQNEAQ (reference sequence). The CDR3 DNA is TGTGCCAGCAGCCCTCAGACTAGCGGGGGGGCATCACCTCTCGAGCAGTACTTC. It yields the protein CASSPQTSGGASPLEQYF.

In DNA, the CDR3 is TGCGCCAGCAAGGAGGGGGGCTCTGGAAACACCATATATTTT. Its protein is CASKEGGSGNTIYF. The chain links TRBV4-3 to TRBJ1-3; D is perhaps TRBD1 (6 bases). Germline V lookup: CDR1 LGHNA, CDR2 YSLEER. The V end lost 7 bases, the J end lost 0 bases, and 10 bases lay between the germline ends. This CDR3 is 14 amino acids long.

The chain has TRBV14 and TRBJ2-7; D possibly matches TRBD1 or TRBD2 (7 bases each). This CDR3 spans 16 amino acids. Germline CDR1 SGHDN, CDR2 FVKESK. V lost 0 bases to trimming and J lost 3 bases, with 15 bases between them. The chain's CDR3 is CASSQDPPGGGYEQYF. The CDR3, as DNA: TGTGCCAGCAGCCAAGATCCGCCAGGGGGGGGCTACGAGCAGTACTTC.

This chain uses TRBV11-3 with TRBJ2-4; 13 bases map to TRBD2. The V segment lost 11 bases and the J segment 8 bases; nucleotides outside the gene matches: 15. Germline-derived CDR1 and CDR2 are SGHNT and YENEEA. This CDR3 has 16 residues. CDR3 DNA sequence: TGTGCCCCCACGCGATCCGGGACTAGCGGGACCGACATTCAGTACTTC. This codes for CAPTRSGTSGTDIQYF.

This chain's CDR3 is CASSARGQKANVLTF. The CDR3 nucleotides are TGTGCCAGCAGTGCCCGGGGCCAGAAGGCCAACGTCCTGACTTTC. The chain carries TRBV2 and TRBJ2-6; either TRBD1 or TRBD2 may supply D (5 bases each). The CDR3 is 15 residues long. With 4 bases removed from V and 6 bases from J, the gap between germline ends came to 13 bases. In germline, CDR1 is SNHLY, CDR2 FYNNEI.

The rearrangement joins TRBV7-8 to TRBJ2-2, with 11 bases aligning to TRBD2. Germline CDR1 reads SGHVS; CDR2 reads FQNEAQ. This CDR3 spans 17 amino acids. Germline trimming cut 4 bases from V and 2 bases from J; bases unmatched to any gene: 6. CDR3 nucleotides: TGTGCCAGCAGCTGGGAGACTAGCGGGGTAAACACCGGGGAGCTGTTTTTT. It codes for CASSWETSGVNTGELFF. The variable domain in full, completed from reference TRBV7-8 and TRBJ2-2, reads GAGVSQSPRYKVAKRGQDVALRCDPISGHVSLFWYQQALGQGPEFLTYFQNEAQLDKSGLPSDRFFAERPEGSVSTLKIQRTQQEDSAVYLCASSWETSGVNTGELFFGEGSRLTVL.

This chain connects TRBV6-4 to TRBJ2-1, with a weak D call TRBD2 (5 bases). The ends were cut back, 6 bases at V and 8 bases at J, with 23 bases in the middle. The germline gives CDR1 MRHNA, CDR2 SNTAGT. The CDR3 covers 16 residues. The CDR3 DNA reads as TGTGCCAGCAGGGCCAAGGACGCGGGCCCTTTGCATGAGCAGTTCTTC. The encoded protein is CASRAKDAGPLHEQFF.

This sequence joins TRBV19 and TRBJ2-7, with 9 bases that match TRBD1. Germline CDR1 LNHDA, CDR2 SQIVND (reference sequence). V shed 5 bases, J shed 3 bases, and the junction held 8 bases outside the gene matches. The CDR3 length is 15 residues. CDR3 DNA: TGTGCCAGTAGTGCCCCGGGACAGGGATTCTACGAGCAGTACTTC. The encoded protein is CASSAPGQGFYEQYF.

This clone was counted between two and nine times. This chain connects TRBV28 to TRBJ2-2; 10 bases are a match to TRBD1. This CDR3 is 13 amino acids long. V lost 2 bases, J lost 13 bases, and 4 bases stayed unmatched. Germline V gene data show CDR1 as MDHEN and CDR2 as SYDVKM. In nucleotides, the CDR3 is TGTGCCAGCAGTTTAAGAGGGGACAGGGGGCTGTTTTTT. Its translation: CASSLRGDRGLFF.

This chain uses TRBV7-9 with TRBJ1-1, with a weak D call TRBD1 (6 bases). Germline loops: CDR1 SEHNR, CDR2 FQNEAQ (reference sequence). This CDR3 is built from 14 residues. The V and J ends lost 5 bases and 1 base respectively, with 11 bases between them. The CDR3 here is CASSVRGGNTEAFF. The CDR3 region has the DNA TGTGCCAGCAGCGTCAGGGGAGGGAACACTGAAGCTTTCTTT.

V is TRBV6-1 and J is TRBJ2-6; D is tentatively TRBD1 or TRBD2 (5 bases each). The CDR3 is 14 residues long. The germline V and J ends were trimmed by 4 bases and 4 bases, with 8 bases remaining between them. Germline V lookup: CDR1 MNHNS, CDR2 SASEGT. CDR3 DNA sequence: TGTGCCAGCAGTGCCGGGACGGGGGCCAACGTCCTGACTTTC. It yields the protein CASSAGTGANVLTF.

This clone has just one count. The V call is TRBV7-2, the J call TRBJ2-7; D is perhaps TRBD1 (5 bases). Trimming removed 5 bases from V and 2 bases from J, with 13 bases in between. Germline V gives CDR1 SGHTA, CDR2 FQGNSA. This CDR3 region has 14 residues. Here the CDR3 DNA reads TGTGCCAGCAGCCAACAGGACGGAACCTACGAGCAGTACTTC. Amino acids: CASSQQDGTYEQYF.

V gene TRBV29-1 combines with J gene TRBJ1-1; D unclear. The CDR3 has 13 amino acids. CDR1 is SQVTM, CDR2 ANQGSEA, per germline. V lost 6 bases to trimming and J lost 2 bases, with 13 bases between them. For the CDR3, the DNA is TGCAGCGTGCCACTAGGTCCCAACACTGAAGCTTTCTTT. It yields the protein CSVPLGPNTEAFF. The entire variable domain, with the rest obtained from reference TRBV29-1 and TRBJ1-1, is as follows: SAVISQKPSRDICQRGTSLTIQCQVDSQVTMMFWYRQQPGQSLTLIATANQGSEATYESGFVIDKFPISRPNLTFSTLTVSNMSPEDSSIYLCSVPLGPNTEAFFGQGTRLTVV.

The rearrangement joins TRBV5-4 to TRBJ2-3; the D is unclear. Trimming cost V 1 base and J 2 bases, with 11 bases left between them. This CDR3 has 15 amino acids. Germline-derived CDR1 and CDR2 are SGHNT and YYREEE (reference sequence). In DNA form, the CDR3 reads TGTGCCAGCAGCTTGAACCCCTTTTACACAGATACGCAGTATTTT. It yields the protein CASSLNPFYTDTQYF.

This rearrangement joins TRBV29-1 to TRBJ2-2, with a possible D match to TRBD2 (6 bases). V was trimmed by 2 bases and J by 5 bases, leaving 9 bases between them. This CDR3 contains 13 residues. Germline-derived CDR1 and CDR2 are SQVTM and ANQGSEA. The CDR3 DNA is TGCAGCGTTGAAACCGGGGGAACCGGGGAGCTGTTTTTT. Its protein product is CSVETGGTGELFF.

This chain uses TRBV7-3 with TRBJ2-2; D unclear. V lost 0 bases and J 5 bases, leaving 10 bases between the germline ends. Looked up from germline, CDR1 is SGHTA and CDR2 is FQGTGA. The CDR3 covers 15 residues. CDR3 amino acids: CASSLTPSMTGELFF. The CDR3 coding sequence is TGTGCCAGCAGCTTAACCCCCTCAATGACCGGGGAGCTGTTTTTT. Based on the CDR3 plus reference TRBV7-3 and TRBJ2-2, the full variable domain is GAGVSQTPSNKVTEKGKYVELRCDPISGHTALYWYRQSLGQGPEFLIYFQGTGAADDSGLPNDRFFAVRPEGSVSTLKIQRTERGDSAVYLCASSLTPSMTGELFFGEGSRLTVL.

The J gene is TRBJ2-2, the V gene TRBV7-3, with TRBD2 matching over 9 bases. Unmatched junction bases numbered 3, after V lost 1 base and J lost 6 bases. From germline, CDR1 is SGHTA and CDR2 FQGTGA. The CDR3 totals 15 residues. This CDR3 is CASSLIGGRAGELFF. Written as DNA, the CDR3 is TGTGCCAGCAGCTTAATCGGCGGGAGGGCCGGGGAGCTGTTTTTT.

The V gene is TRBV6-5, the J gene TRBJ1-1; a weak D match, TRBD1 (5 bases). CDR1 and CDR2 from the germline V gene are MNHEY and SVGAGI. The V and J ends lost 6 bases and 1 base respectively, with 9 bases between them. This CDR3 is 13 amino acids long. The CDR3 coding sequence is TGTGCCAGCAGGCTAGGACAGAACACTGAAGCTTTCTTT. This codes for CASRLGQNTEAFF.